This is a list of T cell receptor beta chains from one sample in a study of blood T cell repertoires in COVID-19. Repertoires were generated with immunoSEQ multiplex PCR, while TCRdb's copy carries only in-frame clones and drops some. The table has about 64,000 clones, more than 75% seen once; the top ten hold roughly 1.5%. The sequencing sample was made of peripheral blood. Receptor source: a human donor in a cohort sampled during active COVID-19. CDR3s include the opening cysteine and the closing phenylalanine or tryptophan. The order of the fields is clone size, J gene, V gene, D gene, CDR3 protein, CDR3 DNA. The D gene is left open where the match is weak. Clone size, where shown, is once, few, many, or a class for clones that have expanded.

abundance: NA; j_gene: TRBJ2-1; v_gene: TRBV5-4; d_gene: NA; CDR3aa: CASSQVGGDNEQFF; CDR3nt: TGTGCCAGCAGCCAGGTAGGGGGGGACAATGAGCAGTTCTTC
abundance: NA; j_gene: TRBJ1-5; v_gene: TRBV14; d_gene: TRBD1; CDR3aa: CASSRSGTGRNQPQHF; CDR3nt: TGTGCCAGCAGCCGGTCCGGGACAGGGAGGAATCAGCCCCAGCATTTT
abundance: NA; j_gene: TRBJ2-7; v_gene: TRBV4-1; d_gene: NA; CDR3aa: CASSQDASSEQYF; CDR3nt: TGCGCCAGCAGCCAAGATGCGAGTTCCGAGCAGTACTTC
abundance: NA; j_gene: TRBJ2-7; v_gene: TRBV19; d_gene: TRBD2; CDR3aa: CASSLWSGSTYEQYF; CDR3nt: TGTGCCAGTAGTCTTTGGAGCGGGAGCACCTACGAGCAGTACTTC
abundance: NA; j_gene: TRBJ1-2; v_gene: TRBV6-1; d_gene: TRBD1; CDR3aa: CASSEPGTGGIGYGYTF; CDR3nt: TGTGCCAGCAGTGAACCCGGGACAGGGGGTATCGGCTATGGCTACACCTTC
abundance: NA; j_gene: TRBJ2-1; v_gene: TRBV2; d_gene: TRBD2; CDR3aa: CASIRVRTSGYNEQFF; CDR3nt: TGTGCCAGCATCAGAGTCAGGACTAGCGGCTACAATGAGCAGTTCTTC
abundance: NA; j_gene: TRBJ2-5; v_gene: TRBV28; d_gene: NA; CDR3aa: CASSLLRGGQETQYF; CDR3nt: TGTGCCAGCAGTTTATTAAGGGGGGGCCAAGAGACCCAGTACTTC
abundance: NA; j_gene: TRBJ1-6; v_gene: TRBV15; d_gene: TRBD1; CDR3aa: CATSLGGTGGSPLHF; CDR3nt: TGTGCCACCAGCTTGGGGGGGACAGGGGGGTCACCCCTCCACTTT
abundance: NA; j_gene: TRBJ2-1; v_gene: TRBV24-1; d_gene: NA; CDR3aa: CATSDSQGWDEQFF; CDR3nt: TGTGCCACCAGTGATTCCCAGGGCTGGGATGAGCAGTTCTTC
abundance: NA; j_gene: TRBJ1-2; v_gene: TRBV5-4; d_gene: NA; CDR3aa: CASSLEHLRGNYGYTF; CDR3nt: TGTGCCAGCAGCTTGGAGCATCTTCGGGGGAACTATGGCTACACCTTC
abundance: NA; j_gene: TRBJ2-5; v_gene: TRBV29-1; d_gene: TRBD1; CDR3aa: CSVDRAGGETQYF; CDR3nt: TGCAGCGTTGACAGGGCAGGGGGCGAGACCCAGTACTTC
abundance: NA; j_gene: TRBJ1-1; v_gene: TRBV7-3; d_gene: NA; CDR3aa: CASSLRQDTEAFF; CDR3nt: TGTGCCAGCAGCTTAAGACAGGACACTGAAGCTTTCTTT
abundance: few; j_gene: TRBJ2-7; v_gene: TRBV27; d_gene: NA; CDR3aa: CASSPGQSYEQYF; CDR3nt: TGTGCCAGCAGCCCAGGACAGTCCTACGAGCAGTACTTC
abundance: NA; j_gene: TRBJ2-5; v_gene: TRBV28; d_gene: NA; CDR3aa: CASSPPGPGRLQETQYF; CDR3nt: TGTGCCAGCAGCCCTCCTGGGCCAGGGAGGTTGCAAGAGACCCAGTACTTC
abundance: NA; j_gene: TRBJ2-1; v_gene: TRBV6-4; d_gene: TRBD1; CDR3aa: CASSLGQGDEQFF; CDR3nt: TGTGCCAGCAGCCTGGGACAGGGCGATGAGCAGTTCTTC
abundance: NA; j_gene: TRBJ2-1; v_gene: TRBV7-8; d_gene: TRBD2; CDR3aa: CASSLMGLAGAGEQFF; CDR3nt: TGTGCCAGCAGCTTAATGGGACTAGCGGGAGCTGGTGAGCAGTTCTTC
abundance: NA; j_gene: TRBJ2-5; v_gene: TRBV9; d_gene: TRBD1; CDR3aa: CASSVGGDRGQTQYF; CDR3nt: TGTGCCAGCAGCGTAGGAGGGGACAGGGGGCAGACCCAGTACTTC
abundance: NA; j_gene: TRBJ2-7; v_gene: TRBV28; d_gene: NA; CDR3aa: CASSLEWGRGSYEQYF; CDR3nt: TGTGCCAGCAGTTTAGAGTGGGGCAGGGGCTCCTACGAGCAGTACTTC
abundance: NA; j_gene: TRBJ2-5; v_gene: TRBV4-1; d_gene: NA; CDR3aa: CASSQGGKQETQYF; CDR3nt: TGCGCCAGCAGCCAAGGAGGAAAACAAGAGACCCAGTACTTC
abundance: NA; j_gene: TRBJ2-3; v_gene: TRBV15; d_gene: TRBD2; CDR3aa: CATSLRGGPNTDTQYF; CDR3nt: TGTGCCACCAGCCTCCGCGGGGGGCCAAACACAGATACGCAGTATTTT
abundance: NA; j_gene: TRBJ2-1; v_gene: TRBV28; d_gene: TRBD2; CDR3aa: CASSFGGRPPNEQFF; CDR3nt: TGTGCCAGCAGTTTTGGCGGGAGACCCCCCAATGAGCAGTTCTTC
abundance: few; j_gene: TRBJ1-2; v_gene: TRBV28; d_gene: NA; CDR3aa: CASSLLARATGGYTF; CDR3nt: TGTGCCAGCAGTTTATTGGCCAGGGCCACGGGTGGCTACACCTTC
abundance: few; j_gene: TRBJ1-5; v_gene: TRBV16; d_gene: NA; CDR3aa: CASSQGPVSQPQHF; CDR3nt: TGTGCCAGCAGCCAAGGGCCAGTAAGCCAGCCCCAGCATTTT
abundance: NA; j_gene: TRBJ2-5; v_gene: TRBV27; d_gene: TRBD2; CDR3aa: CASGLAWQETQYF; CDR3nt: TGTGCCAGCGGACTAGCCTGGCAAGAGACCCAGTACTTC